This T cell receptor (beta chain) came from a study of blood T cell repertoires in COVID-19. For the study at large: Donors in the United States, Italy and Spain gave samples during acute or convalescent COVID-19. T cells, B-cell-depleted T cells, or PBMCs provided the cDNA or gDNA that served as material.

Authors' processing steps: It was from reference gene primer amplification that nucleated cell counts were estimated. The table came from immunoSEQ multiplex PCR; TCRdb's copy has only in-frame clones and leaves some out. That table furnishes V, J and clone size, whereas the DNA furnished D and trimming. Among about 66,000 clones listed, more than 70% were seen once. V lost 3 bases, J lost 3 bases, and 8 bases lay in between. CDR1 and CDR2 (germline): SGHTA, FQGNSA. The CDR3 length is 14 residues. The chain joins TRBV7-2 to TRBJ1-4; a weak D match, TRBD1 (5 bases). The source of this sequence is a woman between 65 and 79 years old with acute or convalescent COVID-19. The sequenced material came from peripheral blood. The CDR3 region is CASSFGGANEKLFF. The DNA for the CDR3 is TGTGCCAGCAGCTTCGGGGGAGCTAATGAAAAACTGTTTTTT.